The table lists the clone carrying this T cell receptor beta chain with a few counts. Its antigen is still unknown. This entry belongs to a study of cytomegalovirus exposure and HLA in healthy donors. PCR was performed using 60 Vbeta and 13 Jbeta primers. Method: immunoSEQ multiplex PCR; TCRdb's copy keeps in-frame clones and lacks some. The sample has 100,000 to 150,000 clones; under 85% are singletons. Study-level findings and limits: The authors assumed roughly uniform sequencing depth across donors for presence/absence analyses.

The V gene end was trimmed by 8 bases and the J gene end by 3 bases; junction bases not matched to a gene: 2. The CDR3 is made up of 13 amino acids. Looked up from germline, CDR1 is MRHNA and CDR2 is SNTAGT. The donors were healthy bone marrow donors. The study sampled nominally healthy donors, though unrecorded immune exposures were likely. The rearrangement joins TRBV6-4 to TRBJ2-3; TRBD2 matches at 10 bases. Sequenced material: PBMCs. This TCR was recovered from a woman aged 50 to 65 in good health and CMV-seropositive. The CDR3, as DNA: TGTGCCAGCGAGGGACTAGCGACAGATACGCAGTATTTT. Its protein product is CASEGLATDTQYF.